A selection of T cell receptor beta chains follows, all from one sample in a study of cytomegalovirus exposure and HLA in healthy donors. Using immunoSEQ multiplex PCR, the repertoire was profiled, and TCRdb retains in-frame clones only, with some absent. The sample has around 130,000 clones; 66% are singletons. Sequencing was carried out using PBMCs. These receptors were obtained from a young man in good health and CMV-seronegative. Each CDR3 is given without its conserved first and last residue.

CDR3aa	j_gene	v_gene
ASARGGILHEQY	TRBJ2-7	TRBV6-5
ASSFVYTGELF	TRBJ2-2	TRBV7-3
ASSQGPSSGNTIY	TRBJ1-3	TRBV13
ASSFDVRGRGETQY	TRBJ2-5	TRBV5-1
ASSEEGAATGELF	TRBJ2-2	TRBV6-4
ASLTGGRYNSPLH	TRBJ1-6	TRBV30
ASSRTSGPEQF	TRBJ2-1	TRBV25-1
ASSLERDRSCEQF	TRBJ2-1	TRBV5-4
ASSPRTVQETQY	TRBJ2-5	TRBV18
SVTGTHPYEQY	TRBJ2-7	TRBV29-1
ASSFEGTFGYT	TRBJ1-2	TRBV6-5
ASSETGGDTEAF	TRBJ1-1	TRBV25-1
ASRDLRRGGLAGGLYNEQF	TRBJ2-1	TRBV19
ASSPEGGTNEKLF	TRBJ1-4	TRBV5-1
ATSRDLSSRLISNQPQH	TRBJ1-5	TRBV15
ASSQGGSGEQF	TRBJ2-1	TRBV4-2
ASSKVGREDSYEQY	TRBJ2-7	TRBV21-1
ASSLGTRTGANTEAF	TRBJ1-1	TRBV19
ASSESSLAGDCKQY	TRBJ2-7	TRBV10-1
ARSCKHWSNQPQH	TRBJ1-5	TRBV5-3
ASSPLGSPYEQY	TRBJ2-7	TRBV6-5
ASSYYREFNEQF	TRBJ2-1	TRBV6-5
SSRSVGEKLF	TRBJ1-4	TRBV7-9
ASRRAGTGGTGELF	TRBJ2-2	TRBV6-6
ASSLVGGGRTDTQY	TRBJ2-3	TRBV11-2
ASSPMREANYGYT	TRBJ1-2	TRBV28
ASSLEGATEAF	TRBJ1-1	TRBV7-3